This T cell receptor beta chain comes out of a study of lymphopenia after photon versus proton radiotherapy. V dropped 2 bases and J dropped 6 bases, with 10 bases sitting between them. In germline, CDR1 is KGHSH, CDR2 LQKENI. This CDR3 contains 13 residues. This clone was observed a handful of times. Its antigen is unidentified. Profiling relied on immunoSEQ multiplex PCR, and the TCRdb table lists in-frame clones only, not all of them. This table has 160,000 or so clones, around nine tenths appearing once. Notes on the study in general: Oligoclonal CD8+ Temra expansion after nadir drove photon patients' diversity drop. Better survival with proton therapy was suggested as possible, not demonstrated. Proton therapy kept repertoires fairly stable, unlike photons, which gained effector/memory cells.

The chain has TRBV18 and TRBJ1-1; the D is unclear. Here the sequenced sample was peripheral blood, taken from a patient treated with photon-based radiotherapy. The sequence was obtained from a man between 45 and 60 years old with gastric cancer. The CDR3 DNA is TGTGCCAGCTCACCAGGATTGAGCTCTGAAGCTTTCTTT. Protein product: CASSPGLSSEAFF. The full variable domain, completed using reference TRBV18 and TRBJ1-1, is NAGVMQNPRHLVRRRGQEARLRCSPMKGHSHVYWYRQLPEEGLKFMVYLQKENIIDESGMPKERFSAEFPKEGPSILRIQQVVRGDSAAYFCASSPGLSSEAFFGQGTRLTVV.